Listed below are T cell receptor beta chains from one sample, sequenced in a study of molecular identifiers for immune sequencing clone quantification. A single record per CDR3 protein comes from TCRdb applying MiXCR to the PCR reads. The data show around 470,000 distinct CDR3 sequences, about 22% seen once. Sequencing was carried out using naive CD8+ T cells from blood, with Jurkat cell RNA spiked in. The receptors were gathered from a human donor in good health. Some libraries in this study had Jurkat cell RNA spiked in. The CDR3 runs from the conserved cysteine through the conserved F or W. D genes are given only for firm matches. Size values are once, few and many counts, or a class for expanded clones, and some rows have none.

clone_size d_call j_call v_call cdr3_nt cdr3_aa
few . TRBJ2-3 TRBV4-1 TGCGCCAGCAGCCAAGATTGGGGGACAGATACGCAGTATTTT CASSQDWGTDTQYF
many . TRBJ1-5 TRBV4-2 TGTGCCAGCAGCCAAGAGCAGGGTTTCGATCAGCCCCAGCATTTT CASSQEQGFDQPQHF
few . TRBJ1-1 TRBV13 TGTGCCAGCAGCTTAGAGGGCAGGGAATCTTACACTGAAGCTTTCTTT CASSLEGRESYTEAFF
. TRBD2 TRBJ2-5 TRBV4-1 TGCGCCAGCAGCCTGACTAGCGGCAGTGGAACCCAGTACTTC CASSLTSGSGTQYF
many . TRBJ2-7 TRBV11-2 TGTGCCAGCAGCTTGGCGGACGGCTACGAGCAGTACTTC CASSLADGYEQYF
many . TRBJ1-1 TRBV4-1 TGCGCCAGCAGCCAAGAAGCGAGGACAGCCAGCTATGAAGCTTTCTTT CASSQEARTASYEAFF
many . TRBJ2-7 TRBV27 TGTGCCAGCAGTCCCCCGGGCCGCCTCGGCGACGAGCAGTACTTC CASSPPGRLGDEQYF
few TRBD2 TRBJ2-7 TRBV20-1 TGCAGTGCTAGAGTCAATCCGGCGGGGGGCGAGCAGTACTTC CSARVNPAGGEQYF
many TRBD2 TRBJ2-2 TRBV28 TGTGCCAGCAGTCCCAAGGGACTAGTGAAGAACACCGGGGAGCTGTTTTTT CASSPKGLVKNTGELFF
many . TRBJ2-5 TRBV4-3 TGCGCCAGCAGCCAAGCCTTAGGAGATCCAGAGACCCAGTACTTC CASSQALGDPETQYF
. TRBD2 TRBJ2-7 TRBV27 TGTGCCAGCAGTTCCTCCGGGACTAGCGGGAGGTGGGACCAGTACTTC CASSSSGTSGRWDQYF
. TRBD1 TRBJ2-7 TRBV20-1 TGCAGTGCTAGAGATTTGGGGACAGGGGGCTACGAGCAGTACTTC CSARDLGTGGYEQYF
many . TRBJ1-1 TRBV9 TGTGCCAGCAGCCCCCGGGACTCTGCTGAAGCTTTCTTT CASSPRDSAEAFF
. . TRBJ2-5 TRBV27 TGTGCCAGCAGTCCACGCCTTGGGCAGCAAGAGACCCAGTACTTC CASSPRLGQQETQYF
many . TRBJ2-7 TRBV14 TGTGCCAGCAGCCAAGTCGGTCGCTCCGAGCAGTACTTC CASSQVGRSEQYF
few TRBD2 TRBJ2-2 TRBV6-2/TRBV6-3 TGTGCCAGCAGTTACTCGATTTTTTTGGGACTAGCGGGTACGAACACCGGGGAGCTGTTTTTT CASSYSIFLGLAGTNTGELFF
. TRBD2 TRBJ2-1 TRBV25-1 TGTGCCAGCAGTGCATGGACTAGCCCCTACAATGAGCAGTTCTTC CASSAWTSPYNEQFF
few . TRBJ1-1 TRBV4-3 TGCGCCAGCAGCCAAGATGCCAGGGAGAACCTGAACACTGAAGCTTTCTTT CASSQDARENLNTEAFF
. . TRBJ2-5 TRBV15 TGTGCCACCCCTCGTCCTCGCGGGGCGTTGATGGAGACCCAGTACTTC CATPRPRGALMETQYF
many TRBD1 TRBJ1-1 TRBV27 TGTGCCAGCAGTTTGACAGGGGGAAACACTGAAGCTTTCTTT CASSLTGGNTEAFF
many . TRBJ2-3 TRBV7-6 TGTGCCAGCAGCCCTATTCCAGATACGCAGTATTTT CASSPIPDTQYF
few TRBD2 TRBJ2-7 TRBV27 TGTGCCAGCAGTCTCGGACTAGCGGGTAGTTCCGAGCAGTACTTC CASSLGLAGSSEQYF
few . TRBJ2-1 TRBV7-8 TGTGCCAGCAGCTTAGTAGGGGGGGCCACCAATGAGCAGTTCTTC CASSLVGGATNEQFF
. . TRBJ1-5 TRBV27 TGTGCCAGCAGTTTTTGGGCAGGGAGCAATCAGCCCCAGCATTTT CASSFWAGSNQPQHF
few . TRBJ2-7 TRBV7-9 TGTGCCAGCAGCACCAGGGCTACCTACGAGCAGTACTTC CASSTRATYEQYF
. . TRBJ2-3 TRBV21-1 TGTGCCAGCAGCAAAGATAATAGCGGGAGGGCCGAAGATACGCAGTATTTT CASSKDNSGRAEDTQYF
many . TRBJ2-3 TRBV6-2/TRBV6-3 TGTGCCAGCAGAGAGCGGTCCGATACGCAGTATTTT CASRERSDTQYF
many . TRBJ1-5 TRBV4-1 TGCGCCAGCAGCCAGACTCACACGGGGTTGGTCAATCAGCCCCAGCATTTT CASSQTHTGLVNQPQHF
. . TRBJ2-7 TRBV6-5 TGTGCCAGCAGTAACTCCCCCTTAAGCGTCTACGAGCAGTACTTC CASSNSPLSVYEQYF
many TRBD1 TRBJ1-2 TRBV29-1 TGCAGCGTTATGACAGGGACAGCTGGCTACACCTTC CSVMTGTAGYTF
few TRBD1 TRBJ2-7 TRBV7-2 TGTGCCAGCAGCTTAAAAGGGGGGGACAGGGTGGCGTACGAGCAGTACTTC CASSLKGGDRVAYEQYF
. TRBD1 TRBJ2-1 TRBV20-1 TGCAGTGCTACCTCGGGACAGTTCTCCTACAATGAGCAGTTCTTC CSATSGQFSYNEQFF
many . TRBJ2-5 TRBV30 TGTGCCTGGAGTGTTCTTTCTCAAGAGACCCAGTACTTC CAWSVLSQETQYF
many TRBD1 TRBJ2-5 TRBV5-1 TGCGCCAGCAGCTCATTAGGTACAGGGGAACGCGAGACCCAGTACTTC CASSSLGTGERETQYF
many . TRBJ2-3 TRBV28 TGTGCCAGCAGACTAATTCGGAGGTTGGCGGATACGCAGTATTTT CASRLIRRLADTQYF
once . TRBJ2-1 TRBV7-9 TGTGCCAGCAGCTTAGTCACCGCAGCCGGCCCCTACAATGAGCAGTTCTTC CASSLVTAAGPYNEQFF
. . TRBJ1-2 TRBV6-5 TGTGCCAGCAGTTATTATGGCTCTAACTATGGCTACACCTTC CASSYYGSNYGYTF
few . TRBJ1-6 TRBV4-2 TGTGCCAGCAGCCAAGATTGGGGCCCACCCCTCCACTTT CASSQDWGPPLHF
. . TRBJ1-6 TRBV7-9 TGTGCCAGCAGCCCGGACAGCTCAATGAGAAATTCACCCCTCCACTTT CASSPDSSMRNSPLHF
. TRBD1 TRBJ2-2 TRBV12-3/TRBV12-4 TGTGCCAGCAGTTTAACGTCGGGGACAGTTAACACCGGGGAGCTGTTTTTT CASSLTSGTVNTGELFF
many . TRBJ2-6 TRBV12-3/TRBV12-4 TGTGCCAGCACCCCGATAAGCCCTGGGGCCAACGTCCTGACTTTC CASTPISPGANVLTF
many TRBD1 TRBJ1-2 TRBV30 TGTGCCTGGAGTGTCGGGACAGGCCTAAACTATGGCTACACCTTC CAWSVGTGLNYGYTF
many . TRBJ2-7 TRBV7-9 TGTGCCAGCAGCTCCGCGGTCCGTGGGACTGAAACCTACGAGCAGTACTTC CASSSAVRGTETYEQYF
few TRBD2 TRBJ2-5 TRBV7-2 TGTGCCAGCAGCCTGGGGCTAGCGGGAGTTTTGGAGACCCAGTACTTC CASSLGLAGVLETQYF
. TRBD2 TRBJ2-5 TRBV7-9 TGTGCCAGCAGCTATACTAGCGGGGCAGAGACCCAGTACTTC CASSYTSGAETQYF
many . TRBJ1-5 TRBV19 TGTGCCAGTAGTAGAGGGTGGGGGCAGCCCCAGCATTTT CASSRGWGQPQHF